This is a list of T cell receptor beta chains from one sample in a study of blood T cell repertoires in COVID-19. Clones were read by immunoSEQ multiplex PCR, and TCRdb kept only the in-frame ones, dropping some. The sample comprises about 310,000 clones, 80% to 90% of which are singletons, and 1% rests with the top ten. The specimen sequenced was peripheral blood. The source is a man in his forties or fifties with active or convalescent COVID-19. CDR3s include the opening cysteine and the closing phenylalanine or tryptophan. D genes are given only for firm matches. Expanded clones get a size class; other rows say once, few or many, or leave the size out.

NA,TRBD2,TRBJ2-3,TRBV19,TGTGCCAGTAGGGGCGCGGGAGGGCCCCCAGCGCAGTATTTT,CASRGAGGPPAQYF
NA,TRBD1,TRBJ1-1,TRBV9,TGTGCCAGCACCCGGGACAGTGGGACTGAAGCTTTCTTT,CASTRDSGTEAFF
NA,NA,TRBJ2-6,TRBV20-1,TGCAGTGCTAGTTTGGCCTCTGGGGCCAACGTCCTGACTTTC,CSASLASGANVLTF
NA,NA,TRBJ2-1,TRBV5-1,TGCGCCAGCAGCTTGGATGGAGCCTACAATGAGCAGTTCTTC,CASSLDGAYNEQFF
NA,TRBD1,TRBJ2-1,TRBV18,TGTGCCAGCTCCAGACAGGGGGCTACCTACAATGAGCAGTTCTTC,CASSRQGATYNEQFF
NA,NA,TRBJ2-5,TRBV5-1,TGCGCCAGCAGCTTGAACAACGGGGAGACCCAGTACTTC,CASSLNNGETQYF
NA,TRBD2,TRBJ2-3,TRBV5-6,TGTGCCAGCAGCTTCAGCGGGGGGTGGGTGCAGTATTTT,CASSFSGGWVQYF
once,NA,TRBJ2-1,TRBV11-2,TGTGCCAGCAGCTTAGCGCACGGTGAGCAGTTCTTC,CASSLAHGEQFF
NA,TRBD1,TRBJ1-2,TRBV6-5,TGTGCCAGCAGGTCAGGGGGGTCCGTCTATGGCTACACCTTC,CASRSGGSVYGYTF
NA,NA,TRBJ1-1,TRBV6-5,TGTGCCAGCAGTCAGGGTATCTGGACTGAAGCTTTCTTT,CASSQGIWTEAFF
NA,TRBD1,TRBJ1-2,TRBV4-1,TGCGCCAGCAGCCAACAAACCCAGGGGGCGCCTAACTATGGCTACACCTTC,CASSQQTQGAPNYGYTF
NA,TRBD1,TRBJ2-7,TRBV29-1,TGCAGCGTTGACTCTCCGGGACAGGGCAGCGAGCAGTACTTC,CSVDSPGQGSEQYF
NA,TRBD2,TRBJ2-2,TRBV3-1/TRBV3-2,TGTGCCAGCAGCTATGGACTAGCGGGAGGAGGCGGGGAGCTGTTTTTT,CASSYGLAGGGGELFF
NA,NA,TRBJ1-3,TRBV28,TGTGCCAGCAGTTTGGTCGGTGGAAACACCATATATTTT,CASSLVGGNTIYF
NA,NA,TRBJ2-5,TRBV4-2,TGTGCCAGCAGCCATTTGGCGGAGGGAGGAGAGACCCAGTACTTC,CASSHLAEGGETQYF
NA,NA,TRBJ1-4,TRBV5-1,TGCGCCAGCAGCTGGGAGGACGGAATAAATGAAAAACTGTTTTTT,CASSWEDGINEKLFF
NA,TRBD1,TRBJ1-2,TRBV14,TGTGCCAGCAGCCTCGCACTGGGACAGGGTGACTACACCTTC,CASSLALGQGDYTF
NA,NA,TRBJ1-5,TRBV28,TGTGCCAGCAGTTTGGGGGGGACCAATCAGCCCCAGCATTTT,CASSLGGTNQPQHF
NA,TRBD2,TRBJ2-5,TRBV6-5,TGTGCCAGCGGGTTTAGCGGGGGCGAGACCCAGTACTTC,CASGFSGGETQYF
NA,TRBD1,TRBJ1-4,TRBV5-1,TGCGCCAGCAGCTTGAGCGGGACAGGGGGTGAAAAACTGTTTTTT,CASSLSGTGGEKLFF
NA,TRBD1,TRBJ1-1,TRBV5-1,TGCGCCAGCAGCTCCCAACAGGGGGCTAGGACTGAAGCTTTCTTT,CASSSQQGARTEAFF
NA,TRBD2,TRBJ2-5,TRBV7-6,TGTGCCAGCAGCTTAGGGCTAGCGGGGTGGCAAGAGACCCAGTACTTC,CASSLGLAGWQETQYF
NA,NA,TRBJ1-5,TRBV5-5,TGTGCCAGCAGCTCTGCGGGGAGTTTCAATCAGCCCCAGCATTTT,CASSSAGSFNQPQHF
NA,NA,TRBJ1-1,TRBV30,TGTGCCTGGACCGCGACAGCCGCTACTGAAGCTTTCTTT,CAWTATAATEAFF
NA,NA,TRBJ2-3,TRBV25-1,TGTGCCAGCAGTCCCATACGGGAAGATACGCAGTATTTT,CASSPIREDTQYF
NA,NA,TRBJ1-6,TRBV7-6,TGTGCCAGCAGCTTAGGTTCGGGGTTACGTTCACCCCTCCACTTT,CASSLGSGLRSPLHF
NA,TRBD2,TRBJ2-7,TRBV7-2,TGTGCCAGCAGGGTAGCGGGGGGCTACGAGCAGTACTTC,CASRVAGGYEQYF
NA,NA,TRBJ2-2,TRBV5-8,TGTGCCAGCAGCTTGCCACAGAGGAACACCGGGGAGCTGTTTTTT,CASSLPQRNTGELFF
NA,NA,TRBJ1-6,TRBV6-6,TGTGCCAGCAGTTACTCGATCCCAGGTCCTCGTTCACCCCTCCACTTT,CASSYSIPGPRSPLHF
NA,NA,TRBJ1-1,TRBV21-1,TGTGCCAGCAGCAAAGAGCGATGGGACAGGGGATATGAAGCTTTCTTT,CASSKERWDRGYEAFF
NA,NA,TRBJ2-5,TRBV6-1,TGTGCCAGCAGTGAAGGAACAGGTTCTCAAGAGACCCAGTACTTC,CASSEGTGSQETQYF
NA,TRBD2,TRBJ2-1,TRBV30,TGTGCCTGGAGCATTGGGCTAGCGGGGAATGATGAGCAGTTCTTC,CAWSIGLAGNDEQFF
NA,NA,TRBJ1-3,TRBV30,TGTGCCTGGAGCGGGGTCCTCTCTGGAAACACCATATATTTT,CAWSGVLSGNTIYF
few,NA,TRBJ1-1,TRBV4-1,TGCGCCAGCAGCCAATATCAGGGACAAATCGCTGAAGCTTTCTTT,CASSQYQGQIAEAFF
few,TRBD1,TRBJ1-4,TRBV7-8,TGTGCCAGCAGCGTTGGACAGGATAGGACTAATGAAAAACTGTTTTTT,CASSVGQDRTNEKLFF
NA,NA,TRBJ2-5,TRBV5-5,TGTGCCAGCAGCCCGAACCATTGGACTGCGGAAGAGACCCAGTACTTC,CASSPNHWTAEETQYF
NA,NA,TRBJ1-2,TRBV10-3,TGTGCCATCAGCCCTAGTGGGAGGAACTATGGCTACACCTTC,CAISPSGRNYGYTF
NA,NA,TRBJ1-3,TRBV28,TGTGCCAGCAGTTTGCACAGGGTTGGAAACACCATATATTTT,CASSLHRVGNTIYF
NA,TRBD1,TRBJ1-5,TRBV19,TGTGCCAGTAGTGGCTCGACAGGGGTTGGCTATAGCAATCAGCCCCAGCATTTT,CASSGSTGVGYSNQPQHF
NA,TRBD1,TRBJ2-7,TRBV28,TGTGCCAGCAGTTTAGGGTCGGGGACAGTTTACTTC,CASSLGSGTVYF
NA,TRBD1,TRBJ1-3,TRBV9,TGTGCCAGCAGCGCGACAGGGGGCAGGGACACCATATATTTT,CASSATGGRDTIYF
few,NA,TRBJ2-7,TRBV18,TGTGCCAGCCGGAGCTCCTACGAGCAGTACTTC,CASRSSYEQYF
NA,NA,TRBJ1-6,TRBV7-2,TGTGCCAGCAGCTTGTCAGGCGCCTATAATTCACCCCTCCACTTT,CASSLSGAYNSPLHF
NA,NA,TRBJ2-7,TRBV6-4,TGTGCCAACCCACTACTAATACTAGACGAGCAGTACTTC,CANPLLILDEQYF
NA,NA,TRBJ1-1,TRBV4-2,TGTGCCAGCAGCCCTCGGACAGTAGCTTTGAACACTGAAGCTTTCTTT,CASSPRTVALNTEAFF
NA,NA,TRBJ1-1,TRBV9,TGTGCCAGCAGCTCTCGAGGGGGGGTTAATGCTGAAGCTTTCTTT,CASSSRGGVNAEAFF
NA,TRBD1,TRBJ1-4,TRBV5-4,TGTGCCAGCAGCAGGGGACAGTCAACTAATGAAAAACTGTTTTTT,CASSRGQSTNEKLFF
NA,NA,TRBJ2-3,TRBV28,TGTGCCAGCAGTTCTGACAGACTCAGCACAGATACGCAGTATTTT,CASSSDRLSTDTQYF
NA,TRBD1,TRBJ2-7,TRBV5-1,TGCGCCAGCAGCATGGGACAGGGAGGTGTCTACGAGCAGTACTTC,CASSMGQGGVYEQYF
NA,NA,TRBJ2-5,TRBV18,TGTGCCAGCTCACCACTGTACGGGATCGGGGGAGAGACCCAGTACTTC,CASSPLYGIGGETQYF
NA,NA,TRBJ2-1,TRBV5-1,TGCGCCAGCAGCTTGGTTGGGGGCGGTTTCGATGAGCAGTTCTTC,CASSLVGGGFDEQFF
NA,TRBD1,TRBJ1-1,TRBV20-1,TGCAGTGCCCGGAGACAGGGTTCAGCTTTCTTT,CSARRQGSAFF
NA,TRBD1,TRBJ1-2,TRBV2,TGTGCCAGCAGGGGAATGATTGGACAGGGCTTTAACTATGGCTACACCTTC,CASRGMIGQGFNYGYTF
NA,TRBD1,TRBJ2-2,TRBV5-4,TGTGCCAGCAGCTTTGAGGACAGGGTCCCCACCGGGGAGCTGTTTTTT,CASSFEDRVPTGELFF